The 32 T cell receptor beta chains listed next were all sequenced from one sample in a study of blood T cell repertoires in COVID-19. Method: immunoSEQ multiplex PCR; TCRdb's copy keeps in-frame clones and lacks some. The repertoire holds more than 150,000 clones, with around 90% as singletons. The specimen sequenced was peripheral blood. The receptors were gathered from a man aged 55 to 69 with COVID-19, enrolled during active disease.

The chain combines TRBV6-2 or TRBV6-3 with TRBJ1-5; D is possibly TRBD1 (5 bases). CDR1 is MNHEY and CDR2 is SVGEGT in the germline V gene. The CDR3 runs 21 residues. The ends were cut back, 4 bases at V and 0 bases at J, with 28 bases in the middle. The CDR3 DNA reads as TGTGCCAGCAGTTCCCACATCCTTTCTGTTGTGGGGCAGGTTAGCAATCAGCCCCAGCATTTT. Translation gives CASSSHILSVVGQVSNQPQHF.

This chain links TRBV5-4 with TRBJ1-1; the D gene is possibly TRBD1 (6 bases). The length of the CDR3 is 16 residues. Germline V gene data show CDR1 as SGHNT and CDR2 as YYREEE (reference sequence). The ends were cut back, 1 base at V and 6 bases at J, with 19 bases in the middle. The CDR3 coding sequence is TGTGCCAGCAGCTTGCCCGGAACTCTAAGGGGGTCTGAAGCTTTCTTT. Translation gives CASSLPGTLRGSEAFF.

CDR3 protein: CASTGQTQNTEAFF. CDR3 DNA: TGTGCCAGCACCGGACAGACCCAGAACACTGAAGCTTTCTTT. The rearrangement links TRBV2 to TRBJ1-1; D might be TRBD1 (6 bases). V lost 7 bases to trimming and J lost 1 base, with 13 bases between them. Looked up from germline, CDR1 is SNHLY and CDR2 is FYNNEI. CDR3 size: 14 residues.

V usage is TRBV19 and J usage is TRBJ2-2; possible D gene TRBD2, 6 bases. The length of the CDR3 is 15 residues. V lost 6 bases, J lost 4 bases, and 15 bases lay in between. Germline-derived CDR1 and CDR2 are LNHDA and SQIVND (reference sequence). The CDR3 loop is CASRAPSVATGELFF. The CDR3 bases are TGTGCCAGTAGGGCCCCTAGCGTGGCCACCGGGGAGCTGTTTTTT.

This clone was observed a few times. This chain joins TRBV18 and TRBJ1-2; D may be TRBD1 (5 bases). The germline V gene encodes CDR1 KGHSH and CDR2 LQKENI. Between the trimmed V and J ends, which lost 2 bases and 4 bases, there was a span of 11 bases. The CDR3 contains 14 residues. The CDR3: CASSPTLQGYGYTF. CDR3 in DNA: TGTGCCAGCTCACCAACCCTCCAGGGCTATGGCTACACCTTC.

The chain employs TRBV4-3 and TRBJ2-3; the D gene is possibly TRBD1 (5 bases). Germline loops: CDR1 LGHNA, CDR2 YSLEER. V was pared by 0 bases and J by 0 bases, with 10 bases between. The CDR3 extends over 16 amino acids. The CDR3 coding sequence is TGCGCCAGCAGCCAAGATTGGGGCTTAAGCACAGATACGCAGTATTTT. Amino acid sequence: CASSQDWGLSTDTQYF.

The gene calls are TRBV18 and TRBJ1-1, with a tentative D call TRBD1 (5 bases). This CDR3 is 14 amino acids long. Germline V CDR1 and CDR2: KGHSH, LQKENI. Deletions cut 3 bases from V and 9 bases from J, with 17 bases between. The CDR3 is CASSPQGQKDKAFF. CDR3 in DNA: TGTGCCAGCTCACCGCAGGGTCAAAAAGACAAAGCTTTCTTT.

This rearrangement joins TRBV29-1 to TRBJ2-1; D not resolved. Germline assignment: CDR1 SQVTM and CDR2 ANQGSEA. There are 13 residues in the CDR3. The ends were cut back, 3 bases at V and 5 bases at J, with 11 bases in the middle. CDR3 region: CSVERLADNEQFF. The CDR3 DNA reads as TGCAGCGTTGAGAGACTCGCAGACAATGAGCAGTTCTTC.

CDR3 protein: CASVRDRVTYEQYF. CDR3 bases: TGTGCCAGTGTCCGGGACAGGGTTACCTACGAGCAGTACTTC. The V call is TRBV2, the J call TRBJ2-7, with TRBD1 identical over 9 bases. Germline assignment: CDR1 SNHLY and CDR2 FYNNEI. Trimming cost V 9 bases and J 2 bases; bases outside gene matches: 8. The CDR3 covers 14 residues.

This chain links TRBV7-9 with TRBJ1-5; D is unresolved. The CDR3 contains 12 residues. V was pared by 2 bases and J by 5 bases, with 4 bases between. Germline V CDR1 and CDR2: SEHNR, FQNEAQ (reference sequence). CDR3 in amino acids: CASSLTDQPQHF. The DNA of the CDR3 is TGTGCCAGCAGCTTAACGGATCAGCCCCAGCATTTT.

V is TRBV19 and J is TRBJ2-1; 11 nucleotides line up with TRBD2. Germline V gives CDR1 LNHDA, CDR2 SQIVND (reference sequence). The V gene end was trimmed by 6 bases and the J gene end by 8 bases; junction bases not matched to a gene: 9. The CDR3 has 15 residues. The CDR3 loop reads CASSPSGLAVDEQFF. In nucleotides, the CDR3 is TGTGCCAGTAGCCCGTCGGGACTAGCGGTCGATGAGCAGTTCTTC.

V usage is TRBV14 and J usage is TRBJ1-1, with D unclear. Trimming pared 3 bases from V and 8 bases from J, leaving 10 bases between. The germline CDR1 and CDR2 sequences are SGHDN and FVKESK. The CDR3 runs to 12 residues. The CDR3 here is CASSHQTGEAFF. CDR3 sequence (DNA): TGTGCCAGCAGCCACCAGACCGGGGAAGCTTTCTTT.

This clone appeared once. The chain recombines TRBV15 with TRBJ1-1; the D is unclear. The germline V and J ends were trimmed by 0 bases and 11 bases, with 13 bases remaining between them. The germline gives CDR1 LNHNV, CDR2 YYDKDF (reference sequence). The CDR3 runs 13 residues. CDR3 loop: CATSRDRTQVAFF. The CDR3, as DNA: TGTGCCACCAGCAGAGATAGAACCCAAGTGGCTTTCTTT.

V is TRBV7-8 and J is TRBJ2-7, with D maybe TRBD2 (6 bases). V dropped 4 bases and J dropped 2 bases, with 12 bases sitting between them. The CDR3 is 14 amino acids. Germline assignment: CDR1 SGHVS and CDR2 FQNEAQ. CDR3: CASSSTWGAYEQYF. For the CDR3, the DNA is TGTGCCAGCAGCTCGACGTGGGGGGCCTACGAGCAGTACTTC.

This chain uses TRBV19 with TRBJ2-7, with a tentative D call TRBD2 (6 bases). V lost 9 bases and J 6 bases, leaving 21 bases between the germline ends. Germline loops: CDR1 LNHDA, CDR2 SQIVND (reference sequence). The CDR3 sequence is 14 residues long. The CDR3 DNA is TGTGCCAGCCGACCGGCGGGACCGAGCTCCGAGCAGTACTTC. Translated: CASRPAGPSSEQYF.

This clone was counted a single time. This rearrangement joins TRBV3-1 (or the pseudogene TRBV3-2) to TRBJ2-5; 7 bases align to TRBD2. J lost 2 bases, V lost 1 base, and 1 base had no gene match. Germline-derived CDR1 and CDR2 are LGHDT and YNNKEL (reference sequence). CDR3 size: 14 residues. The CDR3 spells CASSQVGGQETQYF. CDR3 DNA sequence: TGTGCCAGCAGCCAAGTGGGGGGGCAAGAGACCCAGTACTTC.

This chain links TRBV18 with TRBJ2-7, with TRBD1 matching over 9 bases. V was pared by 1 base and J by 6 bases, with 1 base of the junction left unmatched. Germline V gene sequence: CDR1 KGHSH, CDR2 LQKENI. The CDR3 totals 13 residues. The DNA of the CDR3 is TGTGCCAGCTCACCACAGACAGGGGGCGAGCAGTACTTC. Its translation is CASSPQTGGEQYF.

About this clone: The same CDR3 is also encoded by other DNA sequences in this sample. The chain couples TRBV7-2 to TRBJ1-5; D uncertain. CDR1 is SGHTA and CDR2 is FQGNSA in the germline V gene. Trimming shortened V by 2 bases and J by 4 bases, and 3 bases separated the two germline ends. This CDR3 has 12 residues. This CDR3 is CASSLYNQPQHF. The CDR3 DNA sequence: TGTGCCAGCAGCTTATATAATCAGCCCCAGCATTTT.

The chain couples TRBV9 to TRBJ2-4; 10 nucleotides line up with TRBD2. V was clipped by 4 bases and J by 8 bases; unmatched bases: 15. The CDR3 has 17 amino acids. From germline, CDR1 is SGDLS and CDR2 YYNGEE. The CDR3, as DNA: TGTGCCAGCAGCCGGCGATCTAGCGGGAGTGGTGGTGACATTCAGTACTTC. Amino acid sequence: CASSRRSSGSGGDIQYF.

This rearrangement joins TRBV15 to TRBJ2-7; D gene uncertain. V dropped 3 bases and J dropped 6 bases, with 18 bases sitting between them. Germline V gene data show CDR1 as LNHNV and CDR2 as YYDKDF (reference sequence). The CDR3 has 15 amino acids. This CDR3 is CATSSRQVFVVEQYF. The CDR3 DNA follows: TGTGCCACCAGCAGTCGGCAGGTTTTCGTTGTCGAGCAGTACTTC.

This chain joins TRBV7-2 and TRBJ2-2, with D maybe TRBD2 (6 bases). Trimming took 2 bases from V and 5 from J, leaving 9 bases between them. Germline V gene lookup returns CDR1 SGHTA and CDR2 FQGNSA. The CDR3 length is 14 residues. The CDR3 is CASSLRRGTGELFF. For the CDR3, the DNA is TGTGCCAGCAGCTTAAGGAGGGGAACCGGGGAGCTGTTTTTT.

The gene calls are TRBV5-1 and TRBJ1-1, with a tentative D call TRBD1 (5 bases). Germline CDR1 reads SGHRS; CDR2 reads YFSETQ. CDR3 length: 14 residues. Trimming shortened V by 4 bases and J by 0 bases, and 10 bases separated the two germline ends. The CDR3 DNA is TGCGCCAGCAGCCGACGACAGCTGAACACTGAAGCTTTCTTT. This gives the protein CASSRRQLNTEAFF.

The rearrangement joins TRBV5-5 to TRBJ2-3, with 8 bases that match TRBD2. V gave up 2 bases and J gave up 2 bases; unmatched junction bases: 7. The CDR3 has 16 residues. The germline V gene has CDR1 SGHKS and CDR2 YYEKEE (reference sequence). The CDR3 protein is CASSFSAGGVTDTQYF. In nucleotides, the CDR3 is TGTGCCAGCAGCTTTTCGGCGGGAGGAGTCACAGATACGCAGTATTTT.

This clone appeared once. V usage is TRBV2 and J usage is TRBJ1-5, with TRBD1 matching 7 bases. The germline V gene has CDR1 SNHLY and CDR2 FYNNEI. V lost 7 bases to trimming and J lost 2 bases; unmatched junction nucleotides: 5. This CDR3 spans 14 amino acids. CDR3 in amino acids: CASTQGIGNQPQHF. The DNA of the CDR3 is TGTGCCAGCACACAGGGGATCGGCAATCAGCCCCAGCATTTT.

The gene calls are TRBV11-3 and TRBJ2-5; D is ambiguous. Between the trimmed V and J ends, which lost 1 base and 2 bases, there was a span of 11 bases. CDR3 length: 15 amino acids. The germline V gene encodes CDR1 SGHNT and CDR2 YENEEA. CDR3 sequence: CASSLVKTKQETQYF. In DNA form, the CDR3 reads TGTGCCAGCAGCTTAGTAAAAACTAAGCAAGAGACCCAGTACTTC.

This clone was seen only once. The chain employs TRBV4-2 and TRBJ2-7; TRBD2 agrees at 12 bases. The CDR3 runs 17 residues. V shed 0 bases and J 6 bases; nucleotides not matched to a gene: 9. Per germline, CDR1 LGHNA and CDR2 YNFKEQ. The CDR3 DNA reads TGTGCCAGCAGCCAAGACCGGACTAGCGGGAAGTTTGCCGAGCAGTACTTC. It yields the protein CASSQDRTSGKFAEQYF.

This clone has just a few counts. CDR3 nucleotide sequence: TGTGCCAGCTCACCGGACAGGTCCTACGAGCAGTACTTC. It yields the protein CASSPDRSYEQYF. The gene calls are TRBV18 and TRBJ2-7, with 7 nucleotides matching TRBD1. Unmatched junction bases numbered 0, after V lost 3 bases and J lost 1 base. The CDR3 has 13 amino acids. Germline V gene lookup returns CDR1 KGHSH and CDR2 LQKENI. Supplemented by reference TRBV18 and TRBJ2-7, the full variable domain reads NAGVMQNPRHLVRRRGQEARLRCSPMKGHSHVYWYRQLPEEGLKFMVYLQKENIIDESGMPKERFSAEFPKEGPSILRIQQVVRGDSAAYFCASSPDRSYEQYFGPGTRLTVT.

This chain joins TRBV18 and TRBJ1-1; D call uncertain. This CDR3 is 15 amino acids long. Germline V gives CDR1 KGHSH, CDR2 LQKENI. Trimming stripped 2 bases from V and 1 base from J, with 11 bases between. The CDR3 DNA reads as TGTGCCAGCTCACCAGATATGGGAGGGAACACTGAAGCTTTCTTT. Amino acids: CASSPDMGGNTEAFF.

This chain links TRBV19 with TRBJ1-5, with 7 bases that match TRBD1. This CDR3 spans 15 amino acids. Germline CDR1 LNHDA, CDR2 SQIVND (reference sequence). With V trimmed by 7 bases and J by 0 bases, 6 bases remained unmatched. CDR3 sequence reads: CASNPTGTSNQPQHF. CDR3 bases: TGTGCCAGTAACCCGACAGGGACTAGCAATCAGCCCCAGCATTTT.

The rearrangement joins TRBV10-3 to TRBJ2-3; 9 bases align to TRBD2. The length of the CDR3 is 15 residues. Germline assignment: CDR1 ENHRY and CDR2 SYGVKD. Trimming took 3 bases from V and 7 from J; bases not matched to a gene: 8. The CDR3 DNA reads TGTGCCATCAGTGAAAGTTCGGGACTAGCTAATACGCAGTATTTT. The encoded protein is CAISESSGLANTQYF.

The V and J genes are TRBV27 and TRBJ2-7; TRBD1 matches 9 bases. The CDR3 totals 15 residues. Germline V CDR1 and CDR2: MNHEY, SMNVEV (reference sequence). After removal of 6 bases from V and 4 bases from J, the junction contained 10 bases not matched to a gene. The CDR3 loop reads CASRLLGQGEYEQYF. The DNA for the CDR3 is TGTGCCAGCAGGCTTTTGGGACAGGGAGAGTACGAGCAGTACTTC.

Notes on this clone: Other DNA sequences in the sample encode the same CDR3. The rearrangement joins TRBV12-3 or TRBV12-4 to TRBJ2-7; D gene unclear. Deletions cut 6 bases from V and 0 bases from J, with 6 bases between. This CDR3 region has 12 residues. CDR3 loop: CASSSSSYEQYF. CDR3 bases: TGTGCCAGCAGCTCCAGCTCCTACGAGCAGTACTTC.